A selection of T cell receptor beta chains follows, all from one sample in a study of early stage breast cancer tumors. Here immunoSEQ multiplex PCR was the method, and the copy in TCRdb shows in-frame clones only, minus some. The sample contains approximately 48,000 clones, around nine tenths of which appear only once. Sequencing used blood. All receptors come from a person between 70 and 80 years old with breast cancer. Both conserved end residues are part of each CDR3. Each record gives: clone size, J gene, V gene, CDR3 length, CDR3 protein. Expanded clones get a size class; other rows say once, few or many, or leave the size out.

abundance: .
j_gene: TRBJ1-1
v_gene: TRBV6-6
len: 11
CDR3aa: CAVRVNTEAFF

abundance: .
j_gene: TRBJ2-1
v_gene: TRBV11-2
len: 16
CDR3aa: CASSLGPAGPYNEQFF

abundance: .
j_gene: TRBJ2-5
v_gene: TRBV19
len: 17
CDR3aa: CASSISSSGGAGETQYF

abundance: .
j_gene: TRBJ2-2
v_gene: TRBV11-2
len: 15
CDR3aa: CASSLGTSEAGELFF

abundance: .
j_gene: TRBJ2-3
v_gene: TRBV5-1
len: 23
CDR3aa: CASSLRFGGELAGAGTWTDTQYF

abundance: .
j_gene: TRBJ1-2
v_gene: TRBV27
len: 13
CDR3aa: CASSFGTRGGYTF

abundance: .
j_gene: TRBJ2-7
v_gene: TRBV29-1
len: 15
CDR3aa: CSVKGVTLGGYEQYF

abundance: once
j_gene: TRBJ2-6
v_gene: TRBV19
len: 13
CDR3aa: CASQSSGANVLTF

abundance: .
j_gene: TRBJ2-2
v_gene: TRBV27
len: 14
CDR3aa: CASSLNKNTGELFF

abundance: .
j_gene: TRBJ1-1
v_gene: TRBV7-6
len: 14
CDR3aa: CASSLGRGRAEAFF

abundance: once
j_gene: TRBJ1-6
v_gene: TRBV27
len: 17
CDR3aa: CASSLTGSWSYNSPLHF

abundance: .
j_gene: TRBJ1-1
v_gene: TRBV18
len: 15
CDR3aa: CASSLNGQANTEAFF

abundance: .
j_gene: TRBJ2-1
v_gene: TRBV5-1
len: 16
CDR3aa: CASSLPAGGPYNEQFF

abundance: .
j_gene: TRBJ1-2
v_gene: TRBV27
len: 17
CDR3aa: CASRFSGQGNGLYGYTF

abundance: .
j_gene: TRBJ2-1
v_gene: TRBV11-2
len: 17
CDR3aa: CASTLYSGTSGSYEQFF

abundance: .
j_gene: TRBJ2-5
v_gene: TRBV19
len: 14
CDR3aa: CASSGGQARETQYF

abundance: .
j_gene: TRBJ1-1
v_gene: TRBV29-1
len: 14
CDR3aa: CSVDLFPGGPEAFF

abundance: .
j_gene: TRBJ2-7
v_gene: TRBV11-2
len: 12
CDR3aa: CASSSQGYEQYF

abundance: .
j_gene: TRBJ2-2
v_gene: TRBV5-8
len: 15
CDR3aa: CASSSTGPNTGELFF

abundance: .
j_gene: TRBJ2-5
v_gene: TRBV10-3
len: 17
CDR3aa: CATRSTSGVGGKETQYF

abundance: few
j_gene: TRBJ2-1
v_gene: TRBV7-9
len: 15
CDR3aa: CASSLELAGGGEQFF

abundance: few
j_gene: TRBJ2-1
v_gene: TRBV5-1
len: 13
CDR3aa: CASSLVRFDEQFF

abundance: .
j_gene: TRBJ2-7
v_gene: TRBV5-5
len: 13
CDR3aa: CASSSGQVYEQYF

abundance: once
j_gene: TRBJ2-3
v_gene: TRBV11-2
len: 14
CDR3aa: CASSLGDRPDTQYF

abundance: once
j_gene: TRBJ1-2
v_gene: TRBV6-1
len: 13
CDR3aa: CASRVGENYGYTF

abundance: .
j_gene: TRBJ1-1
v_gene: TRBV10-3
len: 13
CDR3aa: CAISEGTGTEAFF

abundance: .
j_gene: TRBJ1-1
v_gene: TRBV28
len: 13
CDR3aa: CASSEWANIEAFF

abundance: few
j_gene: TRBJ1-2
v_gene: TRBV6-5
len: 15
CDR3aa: CASSATGTANYGYTF

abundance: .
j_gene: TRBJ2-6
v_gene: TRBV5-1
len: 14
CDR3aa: CASSPSVGANVLTF

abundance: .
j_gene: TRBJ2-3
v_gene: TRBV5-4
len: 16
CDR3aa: CASSLRDSLLTDTQYF

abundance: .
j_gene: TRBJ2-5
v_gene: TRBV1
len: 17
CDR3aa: CTSSHPLLLADWETQYF

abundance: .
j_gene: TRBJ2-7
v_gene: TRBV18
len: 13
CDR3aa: CASSPSGRNEQYF

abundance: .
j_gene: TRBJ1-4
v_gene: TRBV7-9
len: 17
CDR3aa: CASSAGHGSNVNEKLFF

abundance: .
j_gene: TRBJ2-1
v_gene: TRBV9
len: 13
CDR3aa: CASSPPSYNEQFF

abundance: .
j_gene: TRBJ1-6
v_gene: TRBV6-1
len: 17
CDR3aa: CASSGTGKWSYNSPLHF

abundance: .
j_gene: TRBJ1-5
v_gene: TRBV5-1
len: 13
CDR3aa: CASSLLGGQPQHF

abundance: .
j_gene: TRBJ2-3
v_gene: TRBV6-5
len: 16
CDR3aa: CASSYGISGGPGTQYF

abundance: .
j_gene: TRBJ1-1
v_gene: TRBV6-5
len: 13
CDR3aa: CASSLFMNTEAFF

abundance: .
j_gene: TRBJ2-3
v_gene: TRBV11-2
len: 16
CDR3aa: CASSLDRGSSTDTQYF

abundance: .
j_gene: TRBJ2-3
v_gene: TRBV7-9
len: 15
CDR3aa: CASRTWTGTTDTQYF

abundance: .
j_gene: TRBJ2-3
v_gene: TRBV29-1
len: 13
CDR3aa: CSGWTSSTDTQYF

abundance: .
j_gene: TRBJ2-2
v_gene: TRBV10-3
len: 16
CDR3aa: CAISAREQGVDGELFF

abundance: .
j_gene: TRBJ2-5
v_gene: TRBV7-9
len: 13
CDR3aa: CASRGTAQETQYF

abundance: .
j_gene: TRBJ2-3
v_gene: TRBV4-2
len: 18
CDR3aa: CASSQEVKKRGLGDTQYF

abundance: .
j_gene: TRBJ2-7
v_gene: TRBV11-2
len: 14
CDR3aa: CASSLGQQIYEQYF

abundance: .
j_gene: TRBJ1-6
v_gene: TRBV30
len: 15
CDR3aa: CAWSADSNYNSPLHF

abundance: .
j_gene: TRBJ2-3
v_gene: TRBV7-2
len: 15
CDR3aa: CASSLMSTSTDTQYF

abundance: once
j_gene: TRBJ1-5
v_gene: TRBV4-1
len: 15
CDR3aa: CASSQDTGMNQPQHF

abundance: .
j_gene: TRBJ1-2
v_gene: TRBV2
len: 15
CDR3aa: CASSGGPVEGYGYTF

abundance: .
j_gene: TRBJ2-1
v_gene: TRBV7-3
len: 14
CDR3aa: CASRSTSGRNEQFF

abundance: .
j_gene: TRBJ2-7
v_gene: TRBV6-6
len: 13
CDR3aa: CASSPGTAYEQYF

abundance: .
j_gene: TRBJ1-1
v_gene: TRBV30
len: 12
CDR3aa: CAWDSSSGEAFF

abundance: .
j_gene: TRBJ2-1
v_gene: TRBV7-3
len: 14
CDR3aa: CASSRTGVNNEQFF

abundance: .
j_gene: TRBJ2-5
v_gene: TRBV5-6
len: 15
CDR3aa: CASSSGQGARETQYF

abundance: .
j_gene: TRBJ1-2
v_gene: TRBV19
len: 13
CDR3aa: CASSTDREFGYTF

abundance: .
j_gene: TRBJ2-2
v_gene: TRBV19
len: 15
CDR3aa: CASSWTGALPGELFF

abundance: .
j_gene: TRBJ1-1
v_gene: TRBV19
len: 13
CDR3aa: CASSLNRGTEAFF

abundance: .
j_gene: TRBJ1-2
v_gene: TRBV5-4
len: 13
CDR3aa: CASSEDSHYGYTF

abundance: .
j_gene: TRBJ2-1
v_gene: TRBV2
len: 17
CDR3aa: CASSLGTSGGLGSEQFF

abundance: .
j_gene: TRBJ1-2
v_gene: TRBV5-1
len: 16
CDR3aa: CASSPGTGFALYGYTF